This paragraph reports one TCR beta chain. Antigen specificity is unknown. This sample is part of a study of monozygotic twins with inflammatory bowel disease. This CDR3 contains 15 residues. Germline loops: CDR1 SGHRS, CDR2 YFSETQ. General observations from the study: IBD patients carried less diverse TCRbeta repertoires (inverse Simpson) than healthy co-twins.

Researchers used template switching to add UMIs featuring a 6-nucleotide sample barcode. TCRdb re-called the 5' RACE reads, yielding one record per CDR3 amino acid sequence without DNA. The sample yields tens of thousands of distinct CDR3 sequences, of which the top ten take up approximately 7.4%. J is TRBJ2-7 and V is TRBV5-1. The source of this sequence is a human donor with ulcerative colitis or Crohn's disease, or a healthy co-twin of an affected twin (not recorded which). The sequenced sample consisted of blood. The CDR3: CASSLTSSVTYEQYF.